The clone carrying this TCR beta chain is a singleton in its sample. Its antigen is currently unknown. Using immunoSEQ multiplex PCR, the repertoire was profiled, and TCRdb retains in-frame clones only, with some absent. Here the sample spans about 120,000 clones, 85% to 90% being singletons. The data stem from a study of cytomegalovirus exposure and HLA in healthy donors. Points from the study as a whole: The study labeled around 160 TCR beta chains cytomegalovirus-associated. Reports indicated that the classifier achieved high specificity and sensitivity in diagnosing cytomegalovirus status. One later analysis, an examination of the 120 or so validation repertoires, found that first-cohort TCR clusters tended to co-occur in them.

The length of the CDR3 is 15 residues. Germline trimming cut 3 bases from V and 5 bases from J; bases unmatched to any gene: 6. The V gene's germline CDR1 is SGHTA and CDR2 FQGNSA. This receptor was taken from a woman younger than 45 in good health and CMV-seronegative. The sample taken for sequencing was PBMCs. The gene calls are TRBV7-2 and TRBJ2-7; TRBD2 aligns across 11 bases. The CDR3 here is CASSFDSGGADEQYF. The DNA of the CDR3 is TGTGCCAGCAGCTTTGATAGCGGGGGGGCGGACGAGCAGTACTTC. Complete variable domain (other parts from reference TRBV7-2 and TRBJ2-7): GAGVSQSPSNKVTEKGKDVELRCDPISGHTALYWYRQSLGQGLEFLIYFQGNSAPDKSGLPSDRFSAERTGGSVSTLTIQRTQQEDSAVYLCASSFDSGGADEQYFGPGTRLTVT.